This T cell receptor beta chain was found in a study of CD8+ T cells in alopecia areata. Overall study findings and caveats: There was only one nonresponder, so it was unclear how baseline CD8+ expansion relates to response.

RNA was extracted and reverse transcribed into cDNA as the sequencing template. Sequencing used immunoSEQ multiplex PCR; TCRdb keeps in-frame clones, though not all of them. Of some 200,000 clones listed, roughly 40% are singletons. Treatment specified: oral pan-JAK inhibitor, 5-10 mg twice daily. From germline, CDR1 is SQVTM and CDR2 ANQGSEA. The V end was cut by 6 bases, the J end by 1 base, with 17 bases between. This CDR3 is built from 15 residues. Turning to this clone: Antigen specificity is unknown.

The chain carries TRBV29-1 and TRBJ2-3; weak D call: TRBD2 (6 bases). This clonotype was obtained from a human donor with alopecia areata. Here the sequenced sample was CD4+ T cells sorted from blood, taken at roughly week 38, from a patient treated with tofacitinib. This CDR3 is CSVGFGGMGTDTQYF. The CDR3 DNA follows: TGCAGCGTGGGGTTCGGCGGGATGGGCACAGATACGCAGTATTTT.